This TCR beta chain was recorded in a study of beta chain features in type 1 diabetes. Study observations and caveats: VDJ junctions from patients with type 1 diabetes contained fewer insertions and more deletions. Researchers report that Type 1 diabetes patients had moderately but significantly shorter TCRB CDR3s across all four CD4+ subsets. Possible PCR preference for shorter templates applied equally to patients and controls.

There are a few counts of this clone. Its target is not known. Sorted CD4+ subsets: naive, central memory, regulatory, stem cell-like memory (CD45RO/CCR7/CD25/CD127/CD95/CD27 panel). Trimming cost V 6 bases and J 8 bases, with 13 bases left between them. Germline-derived CDR1 and CDR2 are GTSNPN and SVGIG (reference sequence). The CDR3 runs to 12 residues. The isolated RNA, all of it, was reverse transcribed, so expressed TCRB transcripts were what got sequenced. Measured with immunoSEQ multiplex PCR; TCRdb has only the in-frame clones, and not every one. Of about 660,000 clones listed, around 15% are singletons.

This receptor was identified in a young man with type 1 diabetes. The chain combines TRBV30 with TRBJ1-4; D ambiguous. Sequenced material: naive CD4+ T cells from blood. CDR3 coding DNA: TGTGCCTGTAGGGAACAAGAGGAAAAACTGTTTTTT. Its protein product is CACREQEEKLFF.